This T cell receptor beta chain is drawn from a study of T cell responses to AZD1222 COVID-19 vaccine. Profiling relied on immunoSEQ multiplex PCR, and the TCRdb table lists in-frame clones only, not all of them. The data hold about 150,000 clones, with about 88% observed a single time. With 6 bases clipped from V and 10 bases from J, the junction kept 8 bases outside the gene matches. The CDR3 has 13 amino acids. This sequence was found in an adult in good health. The sample was peripheral blood, taken on day 0 of AZD1222 vaccination. The chain employs TRBV12-3 or TRBV12-4 and TRBJ1-4; 7 nucleotides align to TRBD1. CDR3 sequence (DNA): TGTGCCAGCAGGCCTCAGACAGGGCGAAAACTGTTTTTT. Translation gives CASRPQTGRKLFF.